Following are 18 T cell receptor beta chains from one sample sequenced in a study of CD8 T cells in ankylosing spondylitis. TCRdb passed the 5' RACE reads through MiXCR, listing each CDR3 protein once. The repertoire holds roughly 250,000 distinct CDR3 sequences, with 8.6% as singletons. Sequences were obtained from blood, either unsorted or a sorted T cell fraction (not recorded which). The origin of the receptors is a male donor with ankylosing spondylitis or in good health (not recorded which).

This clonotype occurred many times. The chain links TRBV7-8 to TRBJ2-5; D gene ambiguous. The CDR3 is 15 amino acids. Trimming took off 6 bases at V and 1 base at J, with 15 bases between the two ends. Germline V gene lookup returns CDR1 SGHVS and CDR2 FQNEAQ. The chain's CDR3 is CASRPFTRFQETQYF. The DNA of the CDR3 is TGTGCCAGCAGACCATTTACCCGCTTCCAAGAGACCCAGTACTTC.

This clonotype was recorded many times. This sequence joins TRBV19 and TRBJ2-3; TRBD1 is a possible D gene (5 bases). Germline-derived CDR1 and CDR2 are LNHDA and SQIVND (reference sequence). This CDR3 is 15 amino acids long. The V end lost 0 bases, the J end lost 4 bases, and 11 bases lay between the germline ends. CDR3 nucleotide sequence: TGTGCCAGTAGTATAGATCTGCAGGGCGCAGATACGCAGTATTTT. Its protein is CASSIDLQGADTQYF.

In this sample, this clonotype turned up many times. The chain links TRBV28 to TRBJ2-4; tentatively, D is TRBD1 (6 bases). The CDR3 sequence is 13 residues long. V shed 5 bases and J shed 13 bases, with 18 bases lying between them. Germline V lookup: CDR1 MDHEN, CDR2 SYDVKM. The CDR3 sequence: CASSPSTQQGQYF. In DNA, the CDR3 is TGTGCCAGCAGTCCTTCCACCCAACAGGGACAGTACTTC.

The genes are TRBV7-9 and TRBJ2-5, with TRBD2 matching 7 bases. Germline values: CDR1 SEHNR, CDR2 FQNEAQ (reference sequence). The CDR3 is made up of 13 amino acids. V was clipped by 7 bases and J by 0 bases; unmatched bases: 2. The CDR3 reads CASIGRDQETQYF. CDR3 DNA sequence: TGTGCCAGCATTGGGAGGGACCAAGAGACCCAGTACTTC.

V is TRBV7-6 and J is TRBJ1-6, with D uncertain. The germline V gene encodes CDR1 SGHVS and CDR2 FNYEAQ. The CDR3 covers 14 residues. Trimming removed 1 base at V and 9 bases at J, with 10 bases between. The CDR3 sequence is CASSLGGFGSPLHF. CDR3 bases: TGTGCCAGCAGCTTAGGCGGTTTCGGTTCACCCCTCCACTTT. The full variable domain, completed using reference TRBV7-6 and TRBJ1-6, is GAGVSQSPRYKVTKRGQDVALRCDPISGHVSLYWYRQALGQGPEFLTYFNYEAQQDKSGLPNDRFSAERPEGSISTLTIQRTEQRDSAMYRCASSLGGFGSPLHFGNGTRLTVT.

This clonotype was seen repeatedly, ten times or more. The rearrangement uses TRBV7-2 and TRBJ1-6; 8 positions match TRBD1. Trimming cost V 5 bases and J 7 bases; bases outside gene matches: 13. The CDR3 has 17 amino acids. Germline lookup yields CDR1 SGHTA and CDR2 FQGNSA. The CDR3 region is CASSRRTGTFENSPLHF. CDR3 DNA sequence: TGTGCCAGCAGCCGGAGGACAGGGACTTTCGAAAATTCACCCCTCCACTTT. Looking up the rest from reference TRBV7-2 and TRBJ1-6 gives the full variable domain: GAGVSQSPSNKVTEKGKDVELRCDPISGHTALYWYRQSLGQGLEFLIYFQGNSAPDKSGLPSDRFSAERTGGSVSTLTIQRTQQEDSAVYLCASSRRTGTFENSPLHFGNGTRLTVT.

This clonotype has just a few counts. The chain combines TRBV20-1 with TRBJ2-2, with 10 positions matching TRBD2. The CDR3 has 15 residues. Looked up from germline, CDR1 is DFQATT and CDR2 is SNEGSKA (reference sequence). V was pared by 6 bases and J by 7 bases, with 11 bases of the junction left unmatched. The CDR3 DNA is TGCAGTGCCGGTAGTTCTAGCGGGAGAAACGGGGAGCTGTTTTTT. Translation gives CSAGSSSGRNGELFF.

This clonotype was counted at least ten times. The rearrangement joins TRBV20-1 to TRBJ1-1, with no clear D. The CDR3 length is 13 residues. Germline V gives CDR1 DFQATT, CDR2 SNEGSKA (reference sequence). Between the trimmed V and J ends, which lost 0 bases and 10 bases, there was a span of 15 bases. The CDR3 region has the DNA TGCAGTGCTAGAGATAGACGAACCTGGGGAGCTTTCTTT. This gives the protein CSARDRRTWGAFF.

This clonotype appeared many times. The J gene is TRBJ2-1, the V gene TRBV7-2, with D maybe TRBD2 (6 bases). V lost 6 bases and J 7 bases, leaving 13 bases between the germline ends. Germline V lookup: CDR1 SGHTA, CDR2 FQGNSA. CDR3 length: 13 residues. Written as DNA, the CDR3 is TGTGCCAGCAGAGCTAGCGTGGGGAATGAGCAGTTCTTC. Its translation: CASRASVGNEQFF.

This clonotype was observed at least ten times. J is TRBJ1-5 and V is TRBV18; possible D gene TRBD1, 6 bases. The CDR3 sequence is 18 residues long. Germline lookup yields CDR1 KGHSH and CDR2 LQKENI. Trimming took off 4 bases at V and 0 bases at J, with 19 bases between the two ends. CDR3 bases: TGTGCCAGCTCACTCGTCCCGGGACAAGGAGATAGCAATCAGCCCCAGCATTTT. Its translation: CASSLVPGQGDSNQPQHF. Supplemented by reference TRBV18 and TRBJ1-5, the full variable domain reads NAGVMQNPRHLVRRRGQEARLRCSPMKGHSHVYWYRQLPEEGLKFMVYLQKENIIDESGMPKERFSAEFPKEGPSILRIQQVVRGDSAAYFCASSLVPGQGDSNQPQHFGDGTRLSIL.

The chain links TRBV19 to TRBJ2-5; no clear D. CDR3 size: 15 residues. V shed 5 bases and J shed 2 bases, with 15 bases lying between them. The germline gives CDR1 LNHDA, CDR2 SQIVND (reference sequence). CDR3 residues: CASSGVYRVQETQYF. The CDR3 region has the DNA TGTGCCAGTAGTGGGGTTTATCGAGTTCAAGAGACCCAGTACTTC.

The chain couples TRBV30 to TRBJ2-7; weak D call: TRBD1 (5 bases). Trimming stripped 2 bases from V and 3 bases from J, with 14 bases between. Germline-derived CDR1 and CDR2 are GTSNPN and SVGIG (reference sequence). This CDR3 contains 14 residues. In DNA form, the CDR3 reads TGTGCCTGGAGTACCCCCCAGGGCAGCTACGAGCAGTACTTC. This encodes CAWSTPQGSYEQYF.

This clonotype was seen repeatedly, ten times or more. The DNA for the CDR3 is TGCGCCAGCAGCTGGGGGACAGGGAGGCACGAGCAGTACTTC. Amino acid sequence: CASSWGTGRHEQYF. V and J are TRBV5-1 and TRBJ2-7; 9 bases are a match to TRBD1. The germline gives CDR1 SGHRS, CDR2 YFSETQ. CDR3 size: 14 residues. V lost 3 bases and J lost 5; bases outside the gene matches: 6.

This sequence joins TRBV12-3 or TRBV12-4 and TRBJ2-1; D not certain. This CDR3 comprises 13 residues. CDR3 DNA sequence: TGTGCTGTGGGCGAGACCCTCTACAATGAGCAGTTCTTC. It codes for CAVGETLYNEQFF.

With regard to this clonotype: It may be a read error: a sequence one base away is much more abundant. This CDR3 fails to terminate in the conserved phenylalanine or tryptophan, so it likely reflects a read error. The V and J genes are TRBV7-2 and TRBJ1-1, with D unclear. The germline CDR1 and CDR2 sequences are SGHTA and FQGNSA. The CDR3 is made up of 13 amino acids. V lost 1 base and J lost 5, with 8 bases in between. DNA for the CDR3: TGTGCCAGCAGCTTAGGAGCGGAGACTGAAGCTTTCCTT. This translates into CASSLGAETEAFL.

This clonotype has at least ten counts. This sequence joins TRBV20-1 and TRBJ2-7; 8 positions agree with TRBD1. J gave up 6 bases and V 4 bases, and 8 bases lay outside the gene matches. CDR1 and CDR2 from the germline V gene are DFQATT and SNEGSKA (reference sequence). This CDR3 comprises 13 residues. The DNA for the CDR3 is TGCAGTGCTATTTGGGACAGGAAACGCGAGCAGTACTTC. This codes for CSAIWDRKREQYF.

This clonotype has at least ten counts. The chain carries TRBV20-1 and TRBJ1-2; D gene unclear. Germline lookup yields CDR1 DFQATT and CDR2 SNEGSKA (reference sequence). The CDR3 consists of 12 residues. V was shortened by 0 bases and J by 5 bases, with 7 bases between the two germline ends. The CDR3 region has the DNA TGCAGTGCTAGAGATTATGGATATGGCTACACCTTC. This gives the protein CSARDYGYGYTF.

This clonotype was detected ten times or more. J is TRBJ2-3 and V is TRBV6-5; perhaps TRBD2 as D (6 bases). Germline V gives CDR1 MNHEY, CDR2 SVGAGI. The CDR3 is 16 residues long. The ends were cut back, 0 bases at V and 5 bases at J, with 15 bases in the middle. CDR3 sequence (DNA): TGTGCCAGCAGTTACTCGGGCGGGGCCATGATAGATACGCAGTATTTT. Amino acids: CASSYSGGAMIDTQYF.